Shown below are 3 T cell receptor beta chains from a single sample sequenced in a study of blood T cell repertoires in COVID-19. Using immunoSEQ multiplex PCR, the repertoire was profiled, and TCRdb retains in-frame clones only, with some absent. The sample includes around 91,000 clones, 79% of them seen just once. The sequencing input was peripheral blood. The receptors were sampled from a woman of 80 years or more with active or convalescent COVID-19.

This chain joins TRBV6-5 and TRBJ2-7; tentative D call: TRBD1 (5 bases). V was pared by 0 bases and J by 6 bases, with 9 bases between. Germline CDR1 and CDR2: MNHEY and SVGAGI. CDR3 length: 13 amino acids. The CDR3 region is CASSYSAGLEQYF. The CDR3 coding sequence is TGTGCCAGCAGTTACTCGGCAGGGCTCGAGCAGTACTTC.

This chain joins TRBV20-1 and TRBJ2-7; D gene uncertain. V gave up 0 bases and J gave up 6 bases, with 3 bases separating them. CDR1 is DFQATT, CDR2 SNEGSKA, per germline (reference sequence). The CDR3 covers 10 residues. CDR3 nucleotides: TGCAGTGCTAGAGATCTCGAGCAGTACTTC. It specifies CSARDLEQYF.

This chain's CDR3 is CASSLATGYEKLFF. The DNA for the CDR3 is TGCGCCAGCAGCTTGGCCACGGGGTATGAAAAACTGTTTTTT. V gene TRBV5-1 combines with J gene TRBJ1-4; no definite D call. This CDR3 contains 14 residues. Germline V lookup: CDR1 SGHRS, CDR2 YFSETQ. V lost 0 bases and J 6 bases, leaving 9 bases between the germline ends.